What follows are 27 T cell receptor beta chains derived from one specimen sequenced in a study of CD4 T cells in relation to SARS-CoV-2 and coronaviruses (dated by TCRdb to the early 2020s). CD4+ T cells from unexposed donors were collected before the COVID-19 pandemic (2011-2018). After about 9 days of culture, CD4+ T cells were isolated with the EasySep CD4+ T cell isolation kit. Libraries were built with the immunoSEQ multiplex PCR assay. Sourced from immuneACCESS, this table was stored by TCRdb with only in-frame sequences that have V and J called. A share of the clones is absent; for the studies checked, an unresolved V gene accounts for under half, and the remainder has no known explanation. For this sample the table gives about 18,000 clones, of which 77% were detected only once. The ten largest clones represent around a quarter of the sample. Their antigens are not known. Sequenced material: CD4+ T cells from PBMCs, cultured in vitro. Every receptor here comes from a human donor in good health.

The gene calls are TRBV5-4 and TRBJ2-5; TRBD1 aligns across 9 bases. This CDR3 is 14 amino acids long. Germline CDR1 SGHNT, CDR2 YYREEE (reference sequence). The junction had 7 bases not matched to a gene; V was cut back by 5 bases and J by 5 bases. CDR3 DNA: TGTGCCAGCAGACCGGGACAGGGTGTGGAGACCCAGTACTTC. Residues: CASRPGQGVETQYF.

The CDR3 spells CASSPERPPNTGELFF. CDR3 sequence (DNA): TGTGCCAGCTCACCGGAGCGGCCTCCGAACACCGGGGAGCTGTTTTTT. The rearrangement uses TRBV18 and TRBJ2-2; D is possibly TRBD2 (5 bases). This CDR3 has 16 amino acids. Trimming removed 3 bases from V and 0 bases from J, with 11 bases in between. Looked up from germline, CDR1 is KGHSH and CDR2 is LQKENI.

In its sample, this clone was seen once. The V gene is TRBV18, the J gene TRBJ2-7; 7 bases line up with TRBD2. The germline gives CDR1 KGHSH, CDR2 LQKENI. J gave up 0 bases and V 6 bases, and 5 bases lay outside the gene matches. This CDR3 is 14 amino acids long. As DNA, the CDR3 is TGTGCCAGCTCTCCTAGCGGAGACTCCTACGAGCAGTACTTC. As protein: CASSPSGDSYEQYF. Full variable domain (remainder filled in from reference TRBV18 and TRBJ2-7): NAGVMQNPRHLVRRRGQEARLRCSPMKGHSHVYWYRQLPEEGLKFMVYLQKENIIDESGMPKERFSAEFPKEGPSILRIQQVVRGDSAAYFCASSPSGDSYEQYFGPGTRLTVT.

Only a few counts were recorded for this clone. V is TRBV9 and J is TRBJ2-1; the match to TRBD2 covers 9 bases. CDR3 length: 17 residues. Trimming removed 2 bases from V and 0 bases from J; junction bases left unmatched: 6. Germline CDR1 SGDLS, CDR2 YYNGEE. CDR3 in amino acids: CASSVGTSPYSYNEQFF. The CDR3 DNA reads TGTGCCAGCAGCGTGGGGACTAGCCCCTACTCCTACAATGAGCAGTTCTTC.

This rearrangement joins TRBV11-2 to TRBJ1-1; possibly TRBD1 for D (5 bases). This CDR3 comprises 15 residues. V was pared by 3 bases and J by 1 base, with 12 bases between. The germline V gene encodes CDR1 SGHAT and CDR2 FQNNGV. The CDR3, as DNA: TGTGCCAGCAGCTTGGGTGGGGGAAGGAACACTGAAGCTTTCTTT. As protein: CASSLGGGRNTEAFF.

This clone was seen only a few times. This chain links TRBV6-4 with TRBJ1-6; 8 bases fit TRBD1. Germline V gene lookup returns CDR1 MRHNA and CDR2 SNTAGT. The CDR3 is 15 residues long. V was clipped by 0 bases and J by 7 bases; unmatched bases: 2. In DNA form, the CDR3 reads TGTGCCAGCAGTGACTCAGCAGGGGGCAATTCACCCCTCCACTTT. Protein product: CASSDSAGGNSPLHF.

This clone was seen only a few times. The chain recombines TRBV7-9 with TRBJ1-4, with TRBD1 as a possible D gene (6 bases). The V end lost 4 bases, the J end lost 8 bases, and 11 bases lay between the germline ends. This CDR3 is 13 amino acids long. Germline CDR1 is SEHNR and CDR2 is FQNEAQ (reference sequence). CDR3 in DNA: TGTGCCAGCAGCTCCCGACAGGAGGAAAAACTGTTTTTT. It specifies CASSSRQEEKLFF.

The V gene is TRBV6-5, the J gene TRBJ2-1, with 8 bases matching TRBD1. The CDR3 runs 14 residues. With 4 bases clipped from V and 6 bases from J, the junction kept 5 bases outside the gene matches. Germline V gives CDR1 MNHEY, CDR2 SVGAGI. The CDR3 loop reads CASSSDRVGNEQFF. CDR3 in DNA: TGTGCCAGCAGTTCGGACAGGGTTGGCAATGAGCAGTTCTTC.

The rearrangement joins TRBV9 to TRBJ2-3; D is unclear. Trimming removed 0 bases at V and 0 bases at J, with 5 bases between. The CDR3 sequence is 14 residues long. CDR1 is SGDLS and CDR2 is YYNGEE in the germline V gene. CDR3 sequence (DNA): TGTGCCAGCAGCGTAGTCGGGAGCACAGATACGCAGTATTTT. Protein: CASSVVGSTDTQYF.

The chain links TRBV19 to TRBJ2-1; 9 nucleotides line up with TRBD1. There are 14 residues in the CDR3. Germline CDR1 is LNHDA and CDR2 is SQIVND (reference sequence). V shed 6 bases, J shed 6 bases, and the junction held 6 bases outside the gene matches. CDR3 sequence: CASSTGTGPNEQFF. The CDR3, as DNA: TGTGCCAGTAGCACCGGGACAGGGCCCAATGAGCAGTTCTTC.

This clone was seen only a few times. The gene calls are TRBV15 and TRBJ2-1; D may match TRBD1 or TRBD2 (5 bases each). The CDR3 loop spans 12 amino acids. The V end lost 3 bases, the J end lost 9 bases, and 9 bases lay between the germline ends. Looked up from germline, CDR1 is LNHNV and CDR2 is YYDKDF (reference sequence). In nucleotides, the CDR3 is TGTGCCACCAGCAGGGGGGATATTGAGCAGTTCTTC. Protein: CATSRGDIEQFF.

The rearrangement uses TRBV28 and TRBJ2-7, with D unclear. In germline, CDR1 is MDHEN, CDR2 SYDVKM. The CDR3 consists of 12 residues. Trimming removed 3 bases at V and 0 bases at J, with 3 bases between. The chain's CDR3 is CASSFYSYEQYF. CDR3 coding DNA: TGTGCCAGCAGTTTTTACTCCTACGAGCAGTACTTC.

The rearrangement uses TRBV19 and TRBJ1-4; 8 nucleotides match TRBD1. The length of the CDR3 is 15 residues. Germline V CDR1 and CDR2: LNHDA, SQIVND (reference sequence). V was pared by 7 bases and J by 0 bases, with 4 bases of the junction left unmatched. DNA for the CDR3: TGTGCCAGTACCACGACAGGGGCAACTAATGAAAAACTGTTTTTT. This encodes CASTTTGATNEKLFF.

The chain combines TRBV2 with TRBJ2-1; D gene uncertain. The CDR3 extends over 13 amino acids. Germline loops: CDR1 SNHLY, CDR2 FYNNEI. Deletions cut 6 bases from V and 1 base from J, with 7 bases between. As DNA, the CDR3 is TGTGCCAGCAGCCCGTATTCCTACAATGAGCAGTTCTTC. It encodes CASSPYSYNEQFF.

The CDR3 DNA is TGCGCCAGCAGTTTCGCCACGGGACTAGCGTACGAGCAGTACTTC. Amino acids: CASSFATGLAYEQYF. The chain combines TRBV5-1 with TRBJ2-7, with 10 bases matching TRBD2. Germline V gene lookup returns CDR1 SGHRS and CDR2 YFSETQ. This CDR3 has 15 residues. Trimming cost V 5 bases and J 4 bases; bases outside gene matches: 9. The full variable domain, its missing parts supplied by reference TRBV5-1 and TRBJ2-7, is KAGVTQTPRYLIKTRGQQVTLSCSPISGHRSVSWYQQTPGQGLQFLFEYFSETQRNKGNFPGRFSGRQFSNSRSEMNVSTLELGDSALYLCASSFATGLAYEQYFGPGTRLTVT.

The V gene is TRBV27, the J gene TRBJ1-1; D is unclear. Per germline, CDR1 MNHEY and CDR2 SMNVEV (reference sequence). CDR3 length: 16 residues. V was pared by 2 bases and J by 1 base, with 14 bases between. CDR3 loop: CASSLVGGVGNTEAFF. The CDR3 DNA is TGTGCCAGCAGTTTAGTGGGAGGAGTCGGGAACACTGAAGCTTTCTTT.

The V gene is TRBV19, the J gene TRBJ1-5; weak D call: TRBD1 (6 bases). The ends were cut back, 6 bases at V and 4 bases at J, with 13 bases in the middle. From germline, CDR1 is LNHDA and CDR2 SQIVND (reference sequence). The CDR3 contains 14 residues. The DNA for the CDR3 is TGTGCCAGTAGGGGGGGCGCGGGGAATCAGCCCCAGCATTTT. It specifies CASRGGAGNQPQHF.

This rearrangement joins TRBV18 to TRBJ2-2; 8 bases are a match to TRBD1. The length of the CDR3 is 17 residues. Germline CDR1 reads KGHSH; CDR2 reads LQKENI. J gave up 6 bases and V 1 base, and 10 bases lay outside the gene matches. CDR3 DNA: TGTGCCAGCTCACCACGAACGGGACAGGCCACCTCCGGGGAGCTGTTTTTT. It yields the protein CASSPRTGQATSGELFF.

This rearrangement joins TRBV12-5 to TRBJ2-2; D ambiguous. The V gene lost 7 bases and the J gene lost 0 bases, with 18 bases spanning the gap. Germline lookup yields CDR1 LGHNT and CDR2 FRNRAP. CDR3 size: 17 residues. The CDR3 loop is CASAPAKGGANTGELFF. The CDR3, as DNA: TGTGCTAGTGCCCCAGCAAAGGGCGGCGCGAACACCGGGGAGCTGTTTTTT.

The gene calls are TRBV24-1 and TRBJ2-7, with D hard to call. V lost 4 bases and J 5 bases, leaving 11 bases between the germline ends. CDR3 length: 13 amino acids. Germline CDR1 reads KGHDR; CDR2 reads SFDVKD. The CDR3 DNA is TGTGCCACCAGTGACACCGGGCGGAACGAGCAGTACTTC. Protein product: CATSDTGRNEQYF.

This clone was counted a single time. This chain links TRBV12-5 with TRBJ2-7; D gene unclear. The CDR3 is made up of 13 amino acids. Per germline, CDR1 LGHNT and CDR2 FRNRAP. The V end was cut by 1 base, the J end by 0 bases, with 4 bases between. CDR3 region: CASGLGASYEQYF. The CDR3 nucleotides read TGTGCTAGTGGTTTGGGGGCCTCCTACGAGCAGTACTTC.

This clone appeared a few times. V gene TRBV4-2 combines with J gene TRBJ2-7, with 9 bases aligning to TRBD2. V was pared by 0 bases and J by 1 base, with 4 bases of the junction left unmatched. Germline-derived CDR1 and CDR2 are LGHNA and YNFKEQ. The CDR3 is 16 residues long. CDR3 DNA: TGTGCCAGCAGCCAAGATCGGAGCGGGAGGTCCTACGAGCAGTACTTC. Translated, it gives CASSQDRSGRSYEQYF.

The CDR3 here is CASSPPVSYEQYF. CDR3 DNA: TGTGCCAGCAGCCCCCCTGTCTCCTACGAGCAGTACTTC. The rearrangement links TRBV7-9 to TRBJ2-7; D unclear. The V and J ends lost 5 bases and 0 bases respectively, with 8 bases between them. This CDR3 spans 13 amino acids. Germline assignment: CDR1 SEHNR and CDR2 FQNEAQ (reference sequence). Supplemented by reference TRBV7-9 and TRBJ2-7, the full variable domain reads DTGVSQNPRHKITKRGQNVTFRCDPISEHNRLYWYRQTLGQGPEFLTYFQNEAQLEKSRLLSDRFSAERPKGSFSTLEIQRTEQGDSAMYLCASSPPVSYEQYFGPGTRLTVT.

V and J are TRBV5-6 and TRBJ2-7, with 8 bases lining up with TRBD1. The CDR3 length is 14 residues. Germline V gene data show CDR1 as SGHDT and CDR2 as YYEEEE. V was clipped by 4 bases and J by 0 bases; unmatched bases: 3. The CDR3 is CASSAQGVSYEQYF. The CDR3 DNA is TGTGCCAGCAGCGCACAGGGGGTCTCCTACGAGCAGTACTTC. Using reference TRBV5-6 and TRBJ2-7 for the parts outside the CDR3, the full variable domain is DAGVTQSPTHLIKTRGQQVTLRCSPKSGHDTVSWYQQALGQGPQFIFQYYEEEERQRGNFPDRFSGHQFPNYSSELNVNALLLGDSALYLCASSAQGVSYEQYFGPGTRLTVT.

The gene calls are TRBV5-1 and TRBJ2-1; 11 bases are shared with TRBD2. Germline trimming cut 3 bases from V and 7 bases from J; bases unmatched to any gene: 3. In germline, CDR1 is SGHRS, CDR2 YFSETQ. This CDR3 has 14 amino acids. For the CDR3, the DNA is TGCGCCAGCAGCTCCGGGACTAGCGGTAATGAGCAGTTCTTC. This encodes CASSSGTSGNEQFF.

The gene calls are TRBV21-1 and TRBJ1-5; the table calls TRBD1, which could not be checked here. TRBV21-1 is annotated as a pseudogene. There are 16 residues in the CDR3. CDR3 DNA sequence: TGTGCCAGCAGCAAACAACCCAGATATAGCAATCAGCCCCAGCATTTT. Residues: CASSKQPRYSNQPQHF.

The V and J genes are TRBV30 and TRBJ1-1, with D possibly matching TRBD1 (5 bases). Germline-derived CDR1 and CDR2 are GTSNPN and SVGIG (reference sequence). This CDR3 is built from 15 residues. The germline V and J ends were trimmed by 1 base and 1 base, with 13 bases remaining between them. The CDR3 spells CAWSGGGPGNTEAFF. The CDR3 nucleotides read TGTGCCTGGAGTGGGGGCGGTCCCGGGAACACTGAAGCTTTCTTT.